What follows describes a single TCR beta chain. TCRdb's copy holds only in-frame clones and misses some; the assay was immunoSEQ multiplex PCR. The sample carries 140,000 or so clones, 80% to 90% recorded once. V was clipped by 4 bases and J by 3 bases; unmatched bases: 3. The V gene's germline CDR1 is MNHEY and CDR2 SMNVEV (reference sequence). This CDR3 is 15 amino acids long. The data were taken from a study of blood T cell repertoires in COVID-19. Sequences were obtained from PBMCs or T cells enriched from blood (not recorded which). The J gene is TRBJ2-7, the V gene TRBV27; 13 positions match TRBD2. This clonotype was sampled from a woman aged 50 to 60 with acute COVID-19. The CDR3 nucleotides are TGTGCCAGCAGTTCAGGGACTAGCGGGATCTACGAGCAGTACTTC. Its translation is CASSSGTSGIYEQYF.